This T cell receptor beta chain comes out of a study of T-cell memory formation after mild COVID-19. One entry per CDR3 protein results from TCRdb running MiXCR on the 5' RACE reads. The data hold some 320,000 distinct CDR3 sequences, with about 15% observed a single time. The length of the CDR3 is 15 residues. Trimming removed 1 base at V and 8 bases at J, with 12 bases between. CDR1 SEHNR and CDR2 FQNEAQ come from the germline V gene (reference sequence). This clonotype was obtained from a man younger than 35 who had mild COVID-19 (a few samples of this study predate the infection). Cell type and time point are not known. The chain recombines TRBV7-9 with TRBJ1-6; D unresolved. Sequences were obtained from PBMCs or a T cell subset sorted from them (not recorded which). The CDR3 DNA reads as TGTGCCAGCAGCTTAGAAGGACTTGGGGATTCACCCCTCCACTTT. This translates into CASSLEGLGDSPLHF.